This record covers a single T cell receptor beta chain. This sample was included in a study of blood T cell repertoires in COVID-19. Looking at the study overall: Some COVID-19 samples were acute and others convalescent; all came from the United States, Italy and Spain.

V was pared by 4 bases and J by 8 bases, with 8 bases between. Germline CDR1 LGHDT, CDR2 YNNKEL (reference sequence). The CDR3 consists of 12 residues. Profiling relied on immunoSEQ multiplex PCR, and the TCRdb table lists in-frame clones only, not all of them. Here the sample spans under 150,000 clones, approximately 81% being singletons. The receptor comes from a man aged 55 to 69 with acute or convalescent COVID-19. Source material: peripheral blood. The chain is built from TRBV3-1 (or the pseudogene TRBV3-2) and TRBJ1-4; D gene uncertain. The CDR3 nucleotides read TGTGCCAGCAGCCTGATGGGCGAAAAACTGTTTTTT. This translates into CASSLMGEKLFF.